This is a list of T cell receptor beta chains from one sample in a study of blood T cell repertoires in COVID-19. Clones were sequenced by immunoSEQ multiplex PCR, and TCRdb holds only the in-frame ones, with some missing. The sample records some 250,000 clones, about four fifths being singletons. What was sequenced was peripheral blood. All receptors come from a woman older than 75 with acute or convalescent COVID-19. Each CDR3 is given with its conserved first and last residue. The D gene is left open where the match is weak. Only some rows state a clone size, as once, few, many or a class for expanded clones.

D gene,clone size,J gene,V gene,CDR3 length,CDR3 protein,CDR3 DNA
TRBD1,.,TRBJ1-6,TRBV10-1,16,CGVGQGQFSYNSPLHF,TGCGGAGTAGGACAGGGTCAATTTTCCTATAATTCACCCCTCCACTTT
TRBD1,.,TRBJ2-7,TRBV6-5,14,CASSNDRGRDEQYF,TGTGCCAGCTCTAATGACAGGGGGCGTGACGAGCAGTACTTC
.,.,TRBJ2-7,TRBV5-1,14,CASSSQQGGYEQYF,TGCGCCAGCAGCTCCCAGCAGGGGGGCTACGAGCAGTACTTC
.,.,TRBJ2-3,TRBV6-5,15,CASSLGPTHTDTQYF,TGTGCCAGCAGCCTTGGGCCCACACACACAGATACGCAGTATTTT
TRBD1,.,TRBJ2-7,TRBV6-5,13,CASSPGTEFEQYF,TGTGCCAGCAGTCCCGGGACAGAATTCGAGCAGTACTTC
.,.,TRBJ1-2,TRBV28,14,CASSPRQGLGGYTF,TGTGCCAGCAGTCCCCGGCAGGGGCTGGGTGGCTACACCTTC
TRBD2,.,TRBJ2-7,TRBV4-2,16,CASSQEYSGGTYEQYF,TGTGCCAGCAGCCAAGAGTACAGCGGGGGGACCTACGAGCAGTACTTC
.,.,TRBJ1-1,TRBV6-6,14,CASSYLTGGTEAFF,TGTGCCAGCAGTTATCTGACGGGAGGCACTGAAGCTTTCTTT
.,.,TRBJ1-5,TRBV5-1,14,CASSLAGADQPQHF,TGCGCCAGCAGCTTGGCTGGAGCCGATCAGCCCCAGCATTTT
TRBD1,.,TRBJ1-3,TRBV6-5,14,CASSPGTGDRTIYF,TGTGCCAGCAGTCCCGGGACAGGGGATCGGACCATATATTTT
TRBD1,few,TRBJ1-6,TRBV7-9,15,CASSLGTGDGSPLHF,TGTGCCAGCAGCTTAGGGACAGGGGATGGTTCACCCCTCCACTTT
.,.,TRBJ1-1,TRBV6-5,15,CASSSKRVTSTEAFF,TGTGCCAGCAGTTCGAAACGCGTTACTAGCACTGAAGCTTTCTTT
.,.,TRBJ1-1,TRBV12-3/TRBV12-4,12,CASSLAETEAFF,TGTGCCAGCAGTTTGGCTGAAACTGAAGCTTTCTTT
TRBD1,.,TRBJ1-5,TRBV18,14,CASSPLDRDQPQHF,TGTGCCAGCTCACCACTTGACAGGGATCAGCCCCAGCATTTT
TRBD1,.,TRBJ1-1,TRBV5-1,16,CASSPLSGTVNTEAFF,TGCGCCAGCAGCCCACTGTCCGGGACAGTGAACACTGAAGCTTTCTTT
TRBD1,once,TRBJ1-2,TRBV3-1/TRBV3-2,16,CASSQDSGQGANGYTF,TGTGCCAGCAGCCAAGATTCGGGACAGGGGGCGAATGGCTACACCTTC
.,.,TRBJ2-3,TRBV15,16,CATSRDRQVNTDTQYF,TGTGCCACCAGCAGAGATAGACAGGTCAACACAGATACGCAGTATTTT
.,once,TRBJ1-2,TRBV7-2,14,CASSFERGNYGYTF,TGTGCCAGCAGCTTCGAGCGCGGAAACTATGGCTACACCTTC
TRBD1,.,TRBJ1-5,TRBV7-8,15,CASSPGQGTMQPQHF,TGTGCCAGCAGCCCGGGACAGGGGACGATGCAGCCCCAGCATTTT
.,few,TRBJ1-5,TRBV19,15,CASSIPDTFNQPQHF,TGTGCCAGTAGTATCCCTGACACTTTCAATCAGCCCCAGCATTTT
TRBD1,.,TRBJ1-1,TRBV27,14,CASSWGQSNTEAFF,TGTGCCAGCAGTTGGGGACAGTCGAACACTGAAGCTTTCTTT